The subject of this entry is one T cell receptor (beta chain). The entry originates in a study of T cell responses to AZD1222 COVID-19 vaccine. Study summary: Pooling was applied to second doses at about 4 or about 12 weeks.

The CDR3 spans 15 residues. The V gene end was trimmed by 6 bases and the J gene end by 8 bases; junction bases not matched to a gene: 12. Germline lookup yields CDR1 SGHRS and CDR2 YFSETQ. Profiling relied on immunoSEQ multiplex PCR, and the TCRdb table lists in-frame clones only, not all of them. This table has approximately 120,000 clones, 92% appearing once. The sequence derives from an adult in good health. This chain joins TRBV5-1 and TRBJ1-4, with 8 bases aligning to TRBD1. Here the sequenced sample was peripheral blood, taken on day 0 of AZD1222 vaccination. CDR3 protein: CASKPGGRVEEKLFF. The CDR3 DNA is TGCGCCAGCAAGCCAGGGGGCAGAGTAGAGGAAAAACTGTTTTTT.